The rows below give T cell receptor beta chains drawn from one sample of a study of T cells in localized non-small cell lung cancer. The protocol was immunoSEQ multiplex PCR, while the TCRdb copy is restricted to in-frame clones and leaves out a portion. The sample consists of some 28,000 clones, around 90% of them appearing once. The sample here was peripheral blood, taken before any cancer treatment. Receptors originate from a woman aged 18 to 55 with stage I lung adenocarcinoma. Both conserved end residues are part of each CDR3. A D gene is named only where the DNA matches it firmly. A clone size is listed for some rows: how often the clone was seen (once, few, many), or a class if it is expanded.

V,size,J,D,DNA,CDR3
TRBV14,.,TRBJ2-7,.,TGTGCCAGCAGCCAACCGGGTGTCTACGAGCAGTACTTC,CASSQPGVYEQYF
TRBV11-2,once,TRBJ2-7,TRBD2,TGTGCCAGCAGTCCTCTAGCGGGGCGGCTATACGAGCAGTACTTC,CASSPLAGRLYEQYF
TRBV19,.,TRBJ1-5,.,TGTGCCAGTAGTATAGGGGGTGGAGGGAGAAATCAGCCCCAGCATTTT,CASSIGGGGRNQPQHF
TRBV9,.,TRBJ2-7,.,TGTGCCAGCAGCGTGGCGAGCTCCTACGAGCAGTACTTC,CASSVASSYEQYF
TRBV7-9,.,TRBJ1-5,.,TGTGCCAGCAGCTTGGAGTATCAGCCCCAGCATTTT,CASSLEYQPQHF
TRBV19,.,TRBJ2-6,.,TGTGCCAGTAGTATCGGCGTCGCCGCTGGGGCCAACGTCCTGACTTTC,CASSIGVAAGANVLTF
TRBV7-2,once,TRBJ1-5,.,TGTGCCAGCAGCCCCGGACACCTGGGGAGTCTAGTTCAGCCCCAGCATTTT,CASSPGHLGSLVQPQHF
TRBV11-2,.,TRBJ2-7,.,TGTGCCAGCAGCTTAGAACTGACTAGAGAAGGCGAGCAGTACTTC,CASSLELTREGEQYF
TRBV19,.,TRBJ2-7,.,TGTGCCAGTAGCGATTCGACAGACTACGAGCAGTACTTC,CASSDSTDYEQYF
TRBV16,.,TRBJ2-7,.,TGTGCCAGCAGCCAATCACCGGGTCTAACCTACGAGCAGTACTTC,CASSQSPGLTYEQYF
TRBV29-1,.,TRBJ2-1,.,TGCAGCGTTGCGCCAGGGGCCTCCTCCTACAATGAGCAGTTCTTC,CSVAPGASSYNEQFF
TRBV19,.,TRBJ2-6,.,TGTGCCAGTAGTCCGGACAGAAGCTCTGGGGCCAACGTCCTGACTTTC,CASSPDRSSGANVLTF
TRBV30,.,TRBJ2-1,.,TGTGCCTGGGGAGGACACTCCTACAATGAGCAGTTCTTC,CAWGGHSYNEQFF
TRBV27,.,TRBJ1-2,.,TGTGCCAGCAGCACCCATTCCGGGGCAGCCTATGGCTACACCTTC,CASSTHSGAAYGYTF
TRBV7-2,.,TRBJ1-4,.,TGTGCCAGCAGCCCGCAGAGGCTGGGTATAGGGAAGAATGAAAAACTGTTTTTT,CASSPQRLGIGKNEKLFF
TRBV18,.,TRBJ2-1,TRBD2,TGTGCCAGCTCCCGTCGGACTAGCGGGAGGTATAATGAGCAGTTCTTC,CASSRRTSGRYNEQFF